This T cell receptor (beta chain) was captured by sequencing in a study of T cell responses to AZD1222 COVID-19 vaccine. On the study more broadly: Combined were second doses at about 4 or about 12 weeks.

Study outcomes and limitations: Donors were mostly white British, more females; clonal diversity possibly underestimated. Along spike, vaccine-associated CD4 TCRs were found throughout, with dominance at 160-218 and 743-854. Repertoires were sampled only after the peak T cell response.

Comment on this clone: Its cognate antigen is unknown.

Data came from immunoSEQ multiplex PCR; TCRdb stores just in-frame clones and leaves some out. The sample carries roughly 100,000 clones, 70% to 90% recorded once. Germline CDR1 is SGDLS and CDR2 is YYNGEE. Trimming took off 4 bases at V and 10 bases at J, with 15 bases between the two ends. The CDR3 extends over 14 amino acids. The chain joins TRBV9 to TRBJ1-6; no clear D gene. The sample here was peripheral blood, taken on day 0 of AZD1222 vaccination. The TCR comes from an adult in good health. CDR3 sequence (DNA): TGTGCCAGCAGCTCCTCTGGGAGGGCCTCACCCCTCCACTTT. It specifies CASSSSGRASPLHF.